This T cell receptor beta chain comes out of a study of T-cell reconstitution after alpha-beta-depleted transplantation in children. Findings and limits, study-wide: Diversity of TCRbeta at day 60 was high in some patients, arising from surviving recipient T cells and thymic progenitors. Newly produced T cells mostly provided counts and TCRbeta diversity after one year, as hyperexpanded clones declined. Reports say that about two months after transplant, the alpha-beta T cells came out of several hundred graft clones that had expanded.

This clonotype was seen many times. The target antigen is unknown. For TCRbeta, the library was prepared with unique molecular identifiers. One entry per CDR3 protein results from TCRdb running MiXCR on the PCR reads. The table records 550,000 to 800,000 distinct CDR3 sequences, over 10% of them present only once. The source of this sequence is a girl aged 2-10 years with congenital amegakaryocytic thrombocytopenia, due to receive a stem cell transplant. The sample was PBMCs, taken before TCRalphabeta/CD19-depleted stem cell transplant.

The CDR3 sequence is CASSASRDQPQHF. CDR3 DNA sequence: TGTGCCAGCAGCGCTAGCAGAGATCAGCCCCAGCATTTT. V gene TRBV12-3 or TRBV12-4 combines with J gene TRBJ1-5; D is unresolved. The V gene lost 6 bases and the J gene lost 5 bases, with 11 bases spanning the gap. The CDR3 loop spans 13 amino acids.